This entry lists 10 T cell receptor beta chains sequenced from one sample in a study of early stage breast cancer tumors. Produced via immunoSEQ multiplex PCR; TCRdb's table is partial and in-frame only. The table shows 44,000 or so clones, with approximately 80% occurring only once. The sample taken for sequencing was blood. Every receptor here comes from a person aged 45-65 years with breast cancer.

The rearrangement joins TRBV11-2 to TRBJ2-3; D is ambiguous. The germline V and J ends were trimmed by 7 bases and 0 bases, with 5 bases remaining between them. The CDR3 has 12 residues. CDR1 is SGHAT, CDR2 FQNNGV, per germline. The chain's CDR3 is CASTPSTDTQYF. The CDR3 coding sequence is TGTGCCAGCACCCCTAGCACAGATACGCAGTATTTT.

V gene TRBV25-1 combines with J gene TRBJ2-7; D is unclear. The ends were cut back, 4 bases at V and 3 bases at J, with 7 bases in the middle. The CDR3 totals 12 residues. Germline assignment: CDR1 MGHDK and CDR2 SYGVNS. CDR3 region: CASSGRLYEQYF. CDR3 DNA sequence: TGTGCCAGCAGTGGGCGCCTCTACGAGCAGTACTTC.

The chain combines TRBV5-1 with TRBJ2-2; D gene ambiguous. With 1 base removed from V and 6 bases from J, the gap between germline ends came to 1 base. This CDR3 spans 11 amino acids. Germline V gene data show CDR1 as SGHRS and CDR2 as YFSETQ. CDR3 residues: CASSLSGELFF. CDR3 nucleotide sequence: TGCGCCAGCAGCTTGTCCGGGGAGCTGTTTTTT. Filled out from reference TRBV5-1 and TRBJ2-2, the complete variable domain reads KAGVTQTPRYLIKTRGQQVTLSCSPISGHRSVSWYQQTPGQGLQFLFEYFSETQRNKGNFPGRFSGRQFSNSRSEMNVSTLELGDSALYLCASSLSGELFFGEGSRLTVL.

A few counts support this clone. The chain has TRBV28 and TRBJ1-1; D ambiguous. V was pared by 3 bases and J by 10 bases, with 9 bases between. Germline CDR1 is MDHEN and CDR2 is SYDVKM. The CDR3 spans 11 residues. The CDR3 region is CASSFPGGAFF. The CDR3 DNA reads TGTGCCAGCAGTTTTCCGGGTGGAGCTTTCTTT.

V usage is TRBV9 and J usage is TRBJ2-1, with TRBD1 as a possible D gene (6 bases). This CDR3 contains 14 residues. CDR1 SGDLS and CDR2 YYNGEE come from the germline V gene. The V and J ends lost 4 bases and 4 bases respectively, with 12 bases between them. The chain's CDR3 is CASSPGQLYNEQFF. In nucleotides, the CDR3 is TGTGCCAGCAGCCCCGGACAGTTGTACAATGAGCAGTTCTTC.

The chain links TRBV27 to TRBJ2-1, with a weak D call TRBD2 (6 bases). The V end lost 1 base, the J end lost 9 bases, and 7 bases lay between the germline ends. This CDR3 region has 12 residues. Germline values: CDR1 MNHEY, CDR2 SMNVEV (reference sequence). CDR3 sequence reads: CASSLLGGEQFF. In DNA, the CDR3 is TGTGCCAGCAGTTTATTGGGGGGTGAGCAGTTCTTC.

The chain couples TRBV9 to TRBJ2-3; D is unresolved. The CDR3 spans 16 residues. The germline CDR1 and CDR2 sequences are SGDLS and YYNGEE. The V gene lost 5 bases and the J gene lost 0 bases, with 16 bases spanning the gap. CDR3 DNA sequence: TGTGCCAGCAGGTCAGGCGCCCCCGCTAGCACAGATACGCAGTATTTT. It translates to CASRSGAPASTDTQYF. The whole variable domain, filled in from reference TRBV9 and TRBJ2-3, reads DSGVTQTPKHLITATGQRVTLRCSPRSGDLSVYWYQQSLDQGLQFLIQYYNGEERAKGNILERFSAQQFPDLHSELNLSSLELGDSALYFCASRSGAPASTDTQYFGPGTRLTVL.

The genes are TRBV5-6 and TRBJ2-6; 8 positions match TRBD1. Germline CDR1 is SGHDT and CDR2 is YYEEEE. This CDR3 is 17 amino acids long. V was clipped by 0 bases and J by 3 bases; unmatched bases: 5. CDR3 protein: CASSLVAGGYGANVLTF. The CDR3 DNA follows: TGTGCCAGCAGCTTGGTTGCAGGGGGCTATGGGGCCAACGTCCTGACTTTC.

The chain links TRBV23-1 to TRBJ2-2, with D possibly being TRBD1 (6 bases). TRBV23-1 is flagged as an ORF with uncertain function. Trimming cost V 4 bases and J 0 bases, with 18 bases left between them. The CDR3 contains 18 residues. For the CDR3, the DNA is TGCGCCAGCAGTCGACCGGGACATCCAGACTCGAACACCGGGGAGCTGTTTTTT. Protein sequence: CASSRPGHPDSNTGELFF.

V gene TRBV5-6 combines with J gene TRBJ2-1, with D perhaps matching TRBD1 or TRBD2 (5 bases each). This CDR3 has 14 amino acids. V gave up 4 bases and J gave up 5 bases, with 13 bases separating them. Germline values: CDR1 SGHDT, CDR2 YYEEEE. The CDR3 sequence is CASSNFRGHNEQFF. The CDR3 DNA is TGTGCCAGCAGCAATTTCCGGGGCCACAATGAGCAGTTCTTC.